This section outlines one T cell receptor beta chain sequence together with its context. Its matching antigen is unknown. Method: immunoSEQ multiplex PCR; TCRdb's copy keeps in-frame clones and lacks some. Of 800,000 to 1,200,000 clones listed, around 78% were seen once; the top ten hold approximately 0.5%. The CDR3 contains 14 residues. The germline V gene encodes CDR1 SGHTA and CDR2 FQGNSA. The ends were cut back, 1 base at V and 7 bases at J, with 12 bases in the middle. This sample is drawn from a study of shared clonotypes between healthy human individuals. As for the study in general: Used for every donor were three CD4 naive, three CD4 memory, two CD8 naive and one CD8 memory plate.

General study results and limits: Approximately 4.6% of naive CD4 clonotypes were common to a handful of donors. Sorted-subset sequencing was shown by rarefaction to be incomplete despite large depth.

Sequences were obtained from memory CD4+ T cells from PBMCs. The sample's subset: CD45RA-negative fraction. The chain uses TRBV7-2 and TRBJ2-3; D remains unclear. The receptor was derived from a man between 18 and 35 years old in good health. Some clones in this sample may be carry-over from other donors' samples. CDR3 DNA: TGTGCCAGCAGCTTAGGTCTGGCCACGAATACGCAGTATTTT. The encoded protein is CASSLGLATNTQYF.